Listed below are T cell receptor beta chains from one sample, sequenced in a study of human T cells and chemical hapten exposure. TCRdb reprocessed the RACE reads via MiXCR and lists one record per CDR3 protein. The sample contains 35,000 to 50,000 distinct CDR3 sequences, about 11% of which appear only once. The sequenced sample was whole blood, obtained in connection with sensitization to the hapten diphenylcyclopropenone (DPC). The origin of the receptors is a man between 25 and 39 years old with alopecia areata. Some clones in this sample may be carry-over from other donors' samples. CDR3s include the opening cysteine and the closing phenylalanine or tryptophan. A D gene is named only where the DNA matches it firmly. The size entry is marked missing in some rows and otherwise reads once, few, many or a size class.

. | TRBJ1-1 | TRBV7-3 | 13 | many | CASSFGLFTEAFF | TGTGCCAGCAGCTTCGGGTTGTTCACTGAAGCTTTCTTT
TRBD1 | TRBJ2-5 | TRBV5-1 | 15 | many | CASSLTGGFQETQYF | TGCGCCAGCAGCTTGACAGGGGGATTCCAAGAGACCCAGTACTTC
. | TRBJ1-4 | TRBV5-5 | 12 | few | CASSSGQEKLFF | TGTGCCAGCAGCTCCGGACAGGAAAAACTGTTTTTT
TRBD2 | TRBJ2-3 | TRBV11-2 | 14 | few | CASSSSGGSDTQYF | TGTGCCAGCAGCTCTAGCGGGGGCTCAGATACGCAGTATTTT
. | TRBJ1-1 | TRBV29-1 | 13 | . | CSVGATGDTEAFF | TGCAGCGTTGGCGCAACTGGGGACACTGAAGCTTTCTTT
TRBD1 | TRBJ2-2 | TRBV19 | 14 | few | CATSGQGWTGELFF | TGTGCCACCTCGGGACAGGGGTGGACCGGGGAGCTGTTTTTT
TRBD2 | TRBJ2-2 | TRBV7-3 | 16 | . | CASSLGLARVTGELFF | TGTGCCAGCAGCCTGGGACTAGCGAGAGTGACCGGGGAGCTGTTTTTT
. | TRBJ1-6 | TRBV29-1 | 13 | few | CSVGGYDNSPLHF | TGCAGCGTTGGAGGGTACGATAATTCACCCCTCCACTTT
. | TRBJ2-7 | TRBV9 | 14 | . | CASSSQGRLDEQYF | TGTGCCAGCAGCTCCCAGGGACGATTGGACGAGCAGTACTTC
. | TRBJ2-4 | TRBV6-2/TRBV6-3 | 14 | . | CASNSGTAKNIQYF | TGTGCCAGCAATAGCGGTACCGCCAAAAACATTCAGTACTTC
. | TRBJ2-2 | TRBV23-1 | 16 | . | CASSQSYRANTGELFF | TGCGCCAGCAGTCAATCCTACAGAGCTAACACCGGGGAGCTGTTTTTT
TRBD2 | TRBJ2-3 | TRBV6-5 | 15 | . | CATRETSGKTDTQYF | TGTGCCACTCGGGAGACTAGCGGGAAGACAGATACGCAGTATTTT
. | TRBJ2-3 | TRBV6-1 | 13 | . | CASRTQNTDTQYF | TGTGCCAGCAGAACACAAAATACAGATACGCAGTATTTT